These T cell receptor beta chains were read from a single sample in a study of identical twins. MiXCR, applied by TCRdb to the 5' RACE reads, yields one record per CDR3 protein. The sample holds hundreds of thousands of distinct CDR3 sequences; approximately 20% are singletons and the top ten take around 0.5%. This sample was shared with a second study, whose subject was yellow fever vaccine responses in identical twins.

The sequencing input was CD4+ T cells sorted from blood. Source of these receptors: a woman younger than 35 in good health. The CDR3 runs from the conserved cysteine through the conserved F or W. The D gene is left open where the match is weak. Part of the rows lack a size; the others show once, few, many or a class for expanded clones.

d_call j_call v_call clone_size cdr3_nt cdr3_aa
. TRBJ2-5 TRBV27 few TGTGCCAGCGGGACCACGGAAGAGACCCAGTACTTC CASGTTEETQYF
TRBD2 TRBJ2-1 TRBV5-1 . TGCGCCAGCAGCTCGCGCGGGGGAGATTACAATGAGCAGTTCTTC CASSSRGGDYNEQFF
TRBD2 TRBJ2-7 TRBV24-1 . TGTGCCACCCCTGGAGGGAGGGTCCACGAGCAGTACTTC CATPGGRVHEQYF
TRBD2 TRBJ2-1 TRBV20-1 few TGCAGTGCTTCTACGACTAGCGGGGCCAATGAGCAGTTCTTC CSASTTSGANEQFF
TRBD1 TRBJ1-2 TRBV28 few TGTGCCAGCAGTATCCTAACAGGGGAGTACACCTTC CASSILTGEYTF
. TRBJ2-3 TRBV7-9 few TGTGCCAGCAGCTCGTATCGGGACCAAACAGATACGCAGTATTTT CASSSYRDQTDTQYF
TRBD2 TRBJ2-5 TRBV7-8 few TGTGCCAGCAGCATATTAGCGGGAGGGCCGGGAGAGACCCAGTACTTC CASSILAGGPGETQYF
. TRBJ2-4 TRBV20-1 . TGCAGCCCCCGGGGCACACTAGCCAAAAACATTCAGTACTTC CSPRGTLAKNIQYF
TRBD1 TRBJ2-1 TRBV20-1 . TGCAGTGCTAGAAAGGGGACAGGGGGTCGGAATGAGCAGTTCTTC CSARKGTGGRNEQFF
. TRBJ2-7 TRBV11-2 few TGTGCCAGCAGCTTAGATACATTGAGGGAGCAGTACTTC CASSLDTLREQYF
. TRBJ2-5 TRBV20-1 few TGCAGTGCTAGACCCAGCGGAGGACAAGAGACCCAGTACTTC CSARPSGGQETQYF
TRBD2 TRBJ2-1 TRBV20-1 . TGCAGTGCTAGAGATGGCGGGAGCTCCTACAATGAGCAGTTCTTC CSARDGGSSYNEQFF
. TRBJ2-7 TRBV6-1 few TGTGCCAGCGGGACACAGTCCTACGAGCAGTACTTC CASGTQSYEQYF
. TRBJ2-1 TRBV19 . TGTGCCAGTAGTAAGGGGGGGATTTACAATGAGCAGTTCTTC CASSKGGIYNEQFF
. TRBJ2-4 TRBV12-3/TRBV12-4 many TGTGCCAGCAGTTTCCTCAGCTTTGGAAACATTCAGTACTTC CASSFLSFGNIQYF
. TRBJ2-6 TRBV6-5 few TGTGCCAGTGTTTCTGGGGCCAACGTCCTGACTTTC CASVSGANVLTF
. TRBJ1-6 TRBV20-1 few TGCAGTGCTAGAGACGGGATCGGGTGGGACACAGATTCACCCCTCCACTTT CSARDGIGWDTDSPLHF
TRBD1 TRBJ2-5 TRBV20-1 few TGCAGTGCTAGACCGCGGACAGGGGTGGAGACCCAGTACTTC CSARPRTGVETQYF